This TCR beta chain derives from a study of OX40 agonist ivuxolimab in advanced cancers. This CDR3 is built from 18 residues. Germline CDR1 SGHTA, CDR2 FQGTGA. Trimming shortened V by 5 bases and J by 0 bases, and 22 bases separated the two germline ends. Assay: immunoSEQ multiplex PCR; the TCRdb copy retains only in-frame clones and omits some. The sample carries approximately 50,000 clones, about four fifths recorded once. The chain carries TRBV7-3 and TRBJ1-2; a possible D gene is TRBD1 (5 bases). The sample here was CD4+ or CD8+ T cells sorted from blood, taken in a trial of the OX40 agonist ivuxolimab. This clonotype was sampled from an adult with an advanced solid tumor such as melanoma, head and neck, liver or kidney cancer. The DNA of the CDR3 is TGTGCCAGCAGCCCTAAGGCCCCAGGGCCGAATTCTAACTATGGCTACACCTTC. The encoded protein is CASSPKAPGPNSNYGYTF.